The 15 T cell receptor beta chains given below trace back to one sample, sequenced in a study of radiation and T cells in renal cell carcinoma. The time point denotes: baseline pretreatment blood. Treatment described: 15 Gy SBRT to primary tumor, nephrectomy 4 weeks later. Only in-frame clones appear in the TCRdb table, and some are missing; sequencing was by immunoSEQ multiplex PCR. The sample comprises 100,000 to 150,000 clones, roughly 80% of which are singletons, and approximately 3% rests with the top ten. The sequences come from blood, collected from a patient whose treatment included radiotherapy and nephrectomy. These receptors originate from a woman aged 60-75 years with renal cell carcinoma.

The chain recombines TRBV28 with TRBJ1-1, with TRBD1 as a possible D gene (5 bases). The CDR3 is made up of 16 amino acids. Trimming removed 2 bases from V and 4 bases from J, with 17 bases in between. From germline, CDR1 is MDHEN and CDR2 SYDVKM. In nucleotides, the CDR3 is TGTGCCAGCAGTTTAGAGGCAAGCATCGGGGGCACTGAAGCTTTCTTT. Protein sequence: CASSLEASIGGTEAFF.

This clone was observed a handful of times. V is TRBV19 and J is TRBJ2-1, with TRBD1 identical over 8 bases. This CDR3 is built from 15 residues. The ends lost 5 bases at V and 8 bases at J; junction bases unmatched: 11. Germline CDR1 LNHDA, CDR2 SQIVND (reference sequence). The CDR3 DNA is TGTGCCAGTAGTTTTGGACAGGGACGTAGGGATGAGCAGTTCTTC. Translated: CASSFGQGRRDEQFF.

The rearrangement joins TRBV10-3 to TRBJ2-1; D remains unclear. V was pared by 3 bases and J by 8 bases, with 14 bases between. Germline CDR1 is ENHRY and CDR2 is SYGVKD. This CDR3 contains 14 residues. The DNA for the CDR3 is TGTGCCATCAGTGAAGGGCATTTAGGAGATGAGCAGTTCTTC. Amino acid sequence: CAISEGHLGDEQFF.

The V and J genes are TRBV28 and TRBJ2-7, with a weak D call TRBD2 (5 bases). V shed 2 bases and J shed 3 bases, with 11 bases lying between them. In germline, CDR1 is MDHEN, CDR2 SYDVKM. The CDR3 sequence is 14 residues long. The CDR3 spells CASSLRSGNYEQYF. In DNA form, the CDR3 reads TGTGCCAGCAGTTTACGGAGCGGTAACTACGAGCAGTACTTC.

The chain carries TRBV6-1 and TRBJ1-2; 8 bases align to TRBD1. CDR3 length equals 17 residues. CDR1 MNHNS and CDR2 SASEGT come from the germline V gene. Losses at the gene ends were 2 bases for V and 6 bases for J; bases not matched to a gene: 14. CDR3 amino acids: CASSEYGRGPVENGYTF. Here the CDR3 DNA reads TGTGCCAGCAGTGAATATGGCAGGGGGCCGGTGGAGAATGGCTACACCTTC.

The J gene is TRBJ2-1, the V gene TRBV11-1; tentatively, D is TRBD1 (5 bases). Trimming took off 1 base at V and 6 bases at J, with 16 bases between the two ends. Germline values: CDR1 SGHAT, CDR2 FQDESV (reference sequence). This CDR3 spans 16 amino acids. The DNA for the CDR3 is TGTGCCAGCAGCTTAGGAGCAGGGTTAAGAGTCAATGAGCAGTTCTTC. Amino acids: CASSLGAGLRVNEQFF.

The CDR3 bases are TGTGCCAGCAGGGGAACAGGAGCCAACACTGAAGCTTTCTTT. This sequence encodes CASRGTGANTEAFF. The chain carries TRBV2 and TRBJ1-1; TRBD1 is a possible D gene (5 bases). There are 14 residues in the CDR3. Trimming took off 6 bases at V and 2 bases at J, with 13 bases between the two ends. Germline V gene sequence: CDR1 SNHLY, CDR2 FYNNEI.

The chain has TRBV30 and TRBJ1-5; D uncertain. The germline gives CDR1 GTSNPN, CDR2 SVGIG (reference sequence). With 0 bases removed from V and 1 base from J, the gap between germline ends came to 7 bases. The length of the CDR3 is 14 residues. The CDR3 region has the DNA TGTGCCTGGAGTGTCGGCGGGAGCAATCAGCCCCAGCATTTT. Translating gives CAWSVGGSNQPQHF.

This chain connects TRBV6-5 to TRBJ1-1; TRBD1 aligns across 7 bases. CDR1 is MNHEY and CDR2 is SVGAGI in the germline V gene. CDR3 length equals 12 residues. The J segment lost 11 bases and the V segment lost 2 bases, leaving 5 bases of the junction unmatched. The CDR3 region has the DNA TGTGCCAGCAGTTACAGGGGGCTTGTGGCTTTCTTT. It encodes CASSYRGLVAFF.

The J gene is TRBJ2-5, the V gene TRBV4-1, with 9 bases fitting TRBD2. The germline V gene encodes CDR1 MGHRA and CDR2 YSYEKL. V lost 3 bases to trimming and J lost 6 bases; unmatched junction nucleotides: 17. This CDR3 is 18 amino acids long. The CDR3 loop reads CASSHARPPSGVGQTQYF. As DNA, the CDR3 is TGCGCCAGCAGCCATGCCAGGCCCCCTAGCGGGGTAGGGCAGACCCAGTACTTC.

This sequence joins TRBV28 and TRBJ1-2; a possible D gene is TRBD1 (6 bases). Trimming left V 7 bases short and J 3 bases short, with 18 bases between. Germline-derived CDR1 and CDR2 are MDHEN and SYDVKM. The CDR3 is made up of 15 amino acids. The CDR3 DNA follows: TGTGCCAGCAACCAACCAGGGGTCCCTTACTATGGCTACACCTTC. Translating it yields CASNQPGVPYYGYTF.

This clone was seen only a few times. V is TRBV5-6 and J is TRBJ1-4; unclear D gene. The CDR3 length is 11 residues. Germline assignment: CDR1 SGHDT and CDR2 YYEEEE. V lost 2 bases and J lost 14, with 10 bases in between. CDR3 protein: CASSFSGELFF. The CDR3 DNA sequence: TGTGCCAGCAGCTTTTCAGGAGAGCTGTTTTTT.

V usage is TRBV28 and J usage is TRBJ1-5, with 8 positions matching TRBD1. The germline V gene encodes CDR1 MDHEN and CDR2 SYDVKM. The ends lost 7 bases at V and 6 bases at J; junction bases unmatched: 14. The CDR3 runs to 16 residues. The CDR3 sequence is CASTPSRAGGRQPQHF. CDR3 bases: TGTGCCAGCACCCCGTCCCGGGCAGGGGGCCGTCAGCCCCAGCATTTT.

The chain has TRBV6-6 and TRBJ1-5; D unresolved. Between the trimmed V and J ends, which lost 0 bases and 5 bases, there was a span of 8 bases. Germline loops: CDR1 MNHNY, CDR2 SVGAGI (reference sequence). The CDR3 consists of 14 residues. The CDR3 DNA reads TGTGCCAGCAGTTACTCGTGGAAGGATCAGCCCCAGCATTTT. It yields the protein CASSYSWKDQPQHF.

The J gene is TRBJ1-2, the V gene TRBV9, with no clear D. This CDR3 region has 14 residues. Trimming stripped 0 bases from V and 11 bases from J, with 17 bases between. Germline V lookup: CDR1 SGDLS, CDR2 YYNGEE. This CDR3 reads CASSVEKPTAEYTF. In DNA form, the CDR3 reads TGTGCCAGCAGCGTAGAAAAGCCGACCGCGGAATACACCTTC.